This entry is about one T cell receptor (beta chain). Some clones are missing from TCRdb's copy, which holds only in-frame ones; the method was immunoSEQ multiplex PCR. The sample records 100,000 to 150,000 clones, 85% to 90% being singletons. The V gene's germline CDR1 is MNHEY and CDR2 SVGAGI. The CDR3 consists of 14 residues. J lost 4 bases, V lost 7 bases, and 5 bases had no gene match. The sample is drawn from a study of T cell responses to AZD1222 COVID-19 vaccine. Turning to the study itself: Both about-4-week and about-12-week second-dose recipients were combined.

The TCR originated in an adult in good health. The material sequenced was peripheral blood, taken on day 0 of AZD1222 vaccination. The gene calls are TRBV6-5 and TRBJ2-7, with 12 bases lining up with TRBD2. The CDR3 here is CASKLAGGFYEQYF. Here the CDR3 DNA reads TGTGCCAGCAAACTAGCGGGGGGTTTTTACGAGCAGTACTTC.